Presented here are 9 T cell receptor beta chains from one specimen sequenced in a study of blood T cell repertoires in COVID-19. Here immunoSEQ multiplex PCR was the method, and the copy in TCRdb shows in-frame clones only, minus some. The repertoire holds 72,000 or so clones, with about 81% as singletons. Material for sequencing was peripheral blood. These receptors came from a human donor in a cohort sampled during active COVID-19.

Here the CDR3 DNA reads TGTGCCAGCACCCAAGGGGGACAGGGGGGCTATGGCTACACCTTC. This gives the protein CASTQGGQGGYGYTF. The chain is built from TRBV28 and TRBJ1-2; 11 bases fit TRBD1. Trimming at V came to 7 bases and at J to 4 bases, leaving 8 bases not matched to a gene. The CDR3 sequence is 15 residues long. CDR1 is MDHEN and CDR2 is SYDVKM in the germline V gene.

This chain joins TRBV7-9 and TRBJ2-6; tentative D call: TRBD2 (6 bases). Germline V lookup: CDR1 SEHNR, CDR2 FQNEAQ (reference sequence). This CDR3 contains 19 residues. V was pared by 5 bases and J by 0 bases, with 20 bases between. The CDR3 DNA follows: TGTGCCAGCAGCACCGGGTGGGGGGAACCTACCTCTGGGGCCAACGTCCTGACTTTC. This sequence encodes CASSTGWGEPTSGANVLTF.

Only a few counts were recorded for this clone. The chain joins TRBV3-1 (or the pseudogene TRBV3-2) to TRBJ2-1, with TRBD2 matching over 9 bases. Germline V gene data show CDR1 as LGHDT and CDR2 as YNNKEL (reference sequence). The CDR3 has 15 residues. V shed 0 bases and J 12 bases; nucleotides not matched to a gene: 9. The CDR3 DNA sequence: TGTGCCAGCAGCCAAGATCTGCGGGAGGGCCCCGGGCAGTTCTTC. Translated, it gives CASSQDLREGPGQFF.

The CDR3 bases are TGTGCCAGCAGCTCCGATAACATGGGACTAGCGGGGTACAATGAGCAGTTCTTC. Translated, it gives CASSSDNMGLAGYNEQFF. The chain joins TRBV5-4 to TRBJ2-1; 13 bases agree with TRBD2. J was trimmed by 4 bases and V by 3 bases; bases with no gene match: 10. In germline, CDR1 is SGHNT, CDR2 YYREEE (reference sequence). There are 18 residues in the CDR3.

This sequence joins TRBV9 and TRBJ2-5; TRBD1 aligns across 7 bases. The germline V gene has CDR1 SGDLS and CDR2 YYNGEE. The CDR3 covers 15 residues. The trim removed 0 bases at V and 3 bases at J, leaving 5 bases unmatched. CDR3 in amino acids: CASSVEGTAKETQYF. The CDR3 nucleotides are TGTGCCAGCAGCGTAGAAGGGACAGCAAAAGAGACCCAGTACTTC.

This clone has only one observation. The rearrangement links TRBV28 to TRBJ2-2; TRBD2 agrees at 14 bases. The CDR3 contains 21 residues. With 3 bases clipped from V and 3 bases from J, the junction kept 15 bases outside the gene matches. The V gene's germline CDR1 is MDHEN and CDR2 SYDVKM. CDR3 residues: CASSLGFTWTSGRKDTGELFF. CDR3 coding DNA: TGTGCCAGCAGTTTGGGGTTCACTTGGACTAGCGGGAGGAAGGACACCGGGGAGCTGTTTTTT. The variable domain in full, completed from reference TRBV28 and TRBJ2-2, reads DVKVTQSSRYLVKRTGEKVFLECVQDMDHENMFWYRQDPGLGLRLIYFSYDVKMKEKGDIPEGYSVSREKKERFSLILESASTNQTSMYLCASSLGFTWTSGRKDTGELFFGEGSRLTVL.

The gene calls are TRBV24-1 and TRBJ2-5, with 9 bases matching TRBD1. The germline V gene has CDR1 KGHDR and CDR2 SFDVKD. The ends lost 3 bases at V and 0 bases at J; junction bases unmatched: 4. The CDR3 length is 16 residues. The CDR3 is CATSDGTGWDQETQYF. The CDR3 DNA sequence: TGTGCCACCAGTGATGGGACAGGGTGGGACCAAGAGACCCAGTACTTC.

The chain uses TRBV28 and TRBJ2-7; 10 bases agree with TRBD2. The V gene end was trimmed by 7 bases and the J gene end by 13 bases; junction bases not matched to a gene: 10. Germline CDR1 is MDHEN and CDR2 is SYDVKM. This CDR3 is built from 12 residues. The CDR3 DNA follows: TGTGCCAGCATCGAAACTAGCGGGACACTCTACTTC. This translates into CASIETSGTLYF.

This clone was recorded only once. This chain connects TRBV3-1 (or the pseudogene TRBV3-2) to TRBJ2-1, with D possibly matching TRBD2 (6 bases). The CDR3 runs to 13 residues. Germline V gene data show CDR1 as LGHDT and CDR2 as YNNKEL (reference sequence). V was shortened by 8 bases and J by 12 bases, with 20 bases between the two germline ends. CDR3 residues: CASGGWDSSLQFF. The CDR3, as DNA: TGTGCCAGCGGAGGGTGGGACTCTTCCTTGCAGTTCTTC.